The T cell receptor (beta chain) described here comes from a study of blood T cell repertoires in COVID-19 (TCRdb year 2020). General notes on the study: Samples covering the acute and convalescent phases of COVID-19 were provided by collaborators in the United States, Italy and Spain. Subjects who had been exposed to COVID-19, were actively infected with it, or had recovered from it provided the deeply sampled blood TCRbeta repertoires that made up the dataset. The material from the prospective study consisted of cDNA or gDNA derived from T cells, B-cell-depleted T cells, or PBMCs. The sample metadata nearly always contained a de-identified subject ID, COVID-19 status, age in years and sex. Where available, HLA class I and class II types were obtained from metadata supplied by the sample provider rather than from assay-based typing. The samples were drawn from two sources: the first 160 participants of the ongoing ImmuneRACE study, and 1,254 subjects contributed by 6 global collaborators. A freely available public database, intended as a resource for researchers studying the immune response to SARS-CoV-2, is where the repertoires were released.

TCRbeta CDR3 regions were amplified from genomic DNA by means of the immunoSEQ Assay, a bias-controlled multiplex PCR. From the authors' description of their analysis: The number of nucleated cells in each sample was estimated from the amplification of reference gene primers within the assay. Sequence reads were collapsed and filtered to measure the absolute abundance of every unique TCRbeta CDR3 rearrangement. For each sample, productive Simpson clonality was calculated as the square root of Simpson's diversity index over productive rearrangements. TCRdb retrieved this table from immuneACCESS and kept in-frame rearrangements only. Not all clones are present; in checked studies, unresolved V genes account for under half, and no reason is known for the remainder. That table supplies the V and J calls and clone size; D and trimming were determined from the DNA. In all, the sample holds 250,000 to 400,000 clones, and 85% to 90% of those were seen once. The ten largest clones capture under 3% of the sample.

One collaborating source in Seattle enrolled patients while the patients were actively infected and followed the patients over time throughout the course of disease. Each collaborating institution followed its own protocols to collect whole blood in K2EDTA tubes. Collaborator samples were shipped for TCRbeta analysis as frozen whole blood, isolated PBMCs, or DNA extracted from either sample type. The germline V gene gives CDR1 as SGHTA and CDR2 as FQGNSA. Including the terminal cysteine and phenylalanine, the CDR3 comprises 17 residues. Only the CDR3 region is kept as DNA, spanning 51 bases read in frame from base 1. For this chain, trimming is 0 bases at the V end and 7 bases at the J end, and the number of junction bases without a gene match is 13. The full study reports these points: Clinical and demographic metadata were provided uncurated, with the amount varying by source and participant.

In the case of this clone: Its antigen target is currently unknown. Per-base quality was not reported, and no clone a single base away is much larger than it.

Material: peripheral blood. The chain was built from TRBV7-2 and TRBJ2-7, with TRBD2 matching 9 junction bases. The receptor comes from a woman in her 30s with COVID-19, enrolled during active disease. DNA sequence: TGTGCCAGCAGCTTAGCGAACGGGCTAGCGGGACGTTGGGAGCAGTACTTC. It encodes CASSLANGLAGRWEQYF.